This T cell receptor (beta chain) was retrieved from a study of T cells after yellow fever vaccination. The CDR3 sequence is 14 residues long. The V and J ends lost 6 bases and 7 bases respectively, with 18 bases between them. TCRdb called the 5' RACE reads again in MiXCR, with one record for every CDR3 protein. Found here are roughly 150,000 distinct CDR3 sequences, 6.6% of them singletons; the top ten hold about 0.61%. This clonotype was observed many times. Its antigen is undetermined. Study observations and caveats: Contamination of FACS-sorted repertoires by abundant clonotypes from the bulk population could occur. Reappearance after the booster was observed for most primary-vaccination clones (about 96% CD4, about 86% CD8). Across the CD4 and CD8 compartments, a small share of clonotypes was present in both. A weaker but faster secondary response was observed, peaking on day 5 versus 15.

The clonotype originates from a man younger than 45 who received the YFV17D yellow fever vaccine. V and J are TRBV12-3 or TRBV12-4 and TRBJ1-2; D possibly corresponds to TRBD1 (6 bases). The material sequenced was CD4+ T cells sorted from PBMCs, taken 10 days after the yellow fever booster vaccination. The CDR3 here is CASSSGALRRGYTF. The DNA of the CDR3 is TGTGCCAGCAGCTCGGGGGCTTTGCGTCGTGGCTACACCTTC.